This T cell receptor beta chain came from a study of blood T cell repertoires in COVID-19. Across the whole study: Samples came from the United States, Italy and Spain, spanning acute and convalescent COVID-19. PBMCs, B-cell-depleted T cells, or T cells were the source of the cDNA or gDNA that made up the material.

Trimming cost V 4 bases and J 8 bases, with 21 bases left between them. The germline gives CDR1 SGDLS, CDR2 YYNGEE. The CDR3 is 16 residues long. Authors' data handling: The authors estimated nucleated cell counts from reference gene primer amplification. The method was immunoSEQ multiplex PCR; TCRdb's version includes in-frame clones alone and lacks a portion of them. That table gives V, J and clone size, and the DNA gave D and trimming. The profile shows about 97,000 clones, around 87% of them singletons. The chain couples TRBV9 to TRBJ1-4; D unresolved. Input material: peripheral blood. The sequence came from a human donor in a cohort sampled during active COVID-19. In DNA form, the CDR3 reads TGTGCCAGCAGCCCTGAGGCAAACCCGAGGAACGAAAAACTGTTTTTT. Amino acid sequence: CASSPEANPRNEKLFF.